The 3 T cell receptor beta chains below all came from one sample that was sequenced in a study of blood T cell repertoires in COVID-19. Measured with immunoSEQ multiplex PCR; TCRdb has only the in-frame clones, and not every one. The sample holds about 130,000 clones, approximately 84% seen once. The sequenced sample consisted of peripheral blood. Receptors originate from a woman aged 80 or over with acute or convalescent COVID-19.

The J gene is TRBJ2-1, the V gene TRBV19; 9 bases map to TRBD1. This CDR3 has 15 amino acids. The germline V gene encodes CDR1 LNHDA and CDR2 SQIVND (reference sequence). V lost 4 bases and J lost 4; bases outside the gene matches: 5. The CDR3 DNA reads as TGTGCCAGTAGTAACCGGGACAGGGCATACAATGAGCAGTTCTTC. Its translation: CASSNRDRAYNEQFF. The full variable domain, its missing parts supplied by reference TRBV19 and TRBJ2-1, is DGGITQSPKYLFRKEGQNVTLSCEQNLNHDAMYWYRQDPGQGLRLIYYSQIVNDFQKGDIAEGYSVSREKKESFPLTVTSAQKNPTAFYLCASSNRDRAYNEQFFGPGTRLTVL.

This chain links TRBV5-4 with TRBJ2-1; D is ambiguous. The germline V gene encodes CDR1 SGHNT and CDR2 YYREEE (reference sequence). V lost 1 base, J lost 8 bases, and 13 bases lay in between. This CDR3 contains 14 residues. The CDR3 region is CASSLTFVRDEQFF. Here the CDR3 DNA reads TGTGCCAGCAGCTTGACCTTCGTCCGCGATGAGCAGTTCTTC.

This sequence joins TRBV12-3 or TRBV12-4 and TRBJ2-7, with D unclear. V dropped 6 bases and J dropped 5 bases, with 11 bases sitting between them. This CDR3 has 12 amino acids. DNA of the CDR3: TGTGCCAGCAGCCCCCCCCTCCACGAGCAGTACTTC. Residues: CASSPPLHEQYF.